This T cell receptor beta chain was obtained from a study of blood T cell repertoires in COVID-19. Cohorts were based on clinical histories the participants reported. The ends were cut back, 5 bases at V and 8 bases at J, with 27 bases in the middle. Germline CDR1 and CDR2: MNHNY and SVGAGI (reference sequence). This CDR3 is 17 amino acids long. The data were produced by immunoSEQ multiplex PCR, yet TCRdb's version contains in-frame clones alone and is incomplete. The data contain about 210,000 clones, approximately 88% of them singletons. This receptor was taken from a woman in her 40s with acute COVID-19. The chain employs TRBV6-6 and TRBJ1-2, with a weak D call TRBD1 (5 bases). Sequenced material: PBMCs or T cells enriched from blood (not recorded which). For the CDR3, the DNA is TGTGCCAGCAGTCAGGGCAGGGTGGCCCCCCTATCCGGAGGCTACACCTTC. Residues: CASSQGRVAPLSGGYTF.